The next 29 T cell receptor beta chains were all read from a single sample in a study of early T cells in non-severe SARS-CoV-2 infection. TCRdb redid the calling of the 5' RACE reads with MiXCR, one entry per CDR3 protein. The sample holds tens of thousands of distinct CDR3 sequences, 11% seen once. What was sequenced was whole blood. The receptors were sampled from an adult who was a healthcare worker with PCR-confirmed SARS-CoV-2 infection or an uninfected control (not recorded which).

This clonotype occurred a few times. The CDR3, as DNA: TGCAGTGCTAGAGCCGGGACGGCGGGGACAGATACGCAGTATTTT. Residues: CSARAGTAGTDTQYF. The genes are TRBV20-1 and TRBJ2-3, with D perhaps TRBD2 (6 bases). V was cut by 1 base and J by 3 bases, with 14 bases left in between. The CDR3 is made up of 15 amino acids. CDR1 is DFQATT and CDR2 is SNEGSKA in the germline V gene (reference sequence).

This sequence joins TRBV2 and TRBJ2-1; no clear D gene. The length of the CDR3 is 11 residues. Per germline, CDR1 SNHLY and CDR2 FYNNEI. V lost 8 bases to trimming and J lost 9 bases, with 11 bases between them. CDR3 region: CASPTWSEQFF. The DNA for the CDR3 is TGTGCCAGCCCTACATGGAGTGAGCAGTTCTTC.

V gene TRBV2 combines with J gene TRBJ2-5; no reliable D call. Germline V gene sequence: CDR1 SNHLY, CDR2 FYNNEI. CDR3 length: 14 residues. Trimming left V 7 bases short and J 5 bases short, with 17 bases between. CDR3 sequence reads: CASMLRFNSETQYF. In DNA, the CDR3 is TGTGCCAGCATGCTCCGCTTCAATTCGGAGACCCAGTACTTC.

This clonotype was detected ten times or more. The V call is TRBV11-3, the J call TRBJ2-3, with 9 bases lining up with TRBD2. The CDR3 is 15 amino acids. Germline V gene lookup returns CDR1 SGHNT and CDR2 YENEEA. V lost 4 bases and J lost 0; bases outside the gene matches: 2. The DNA of the CDR3 is TGTGCCAGCAGCTCCCTAGCGGGAAGCACAGATACGCAGTATTTT. Translating gives CASSSLAGSTDTQYF.

Many counts were recorded for this clonotype. This chain links TRBV28 with TRBJ2-1, with no clear D. The CDR3 totals 15 residues. Germline values: CDR1 MDHEN, CDR2 SYDVKM. With 6 bases removed from V and 8 bases from J, the gap between germline ends came to 20 bases. DNA of the CDR3: TGTGCCAGCAGCCCGGAGTCAGTAAGACACGATGAGCAGTTCTTC. This translates into CASSPESVRHDEQFF.

The CDR3 DNA reads TGTGCCAGCAGTCCTGCAGGGGGCACTGAAGCTTTCTTT. The encoded protein is CASSPAGGTEAFF. The chain links TRBV6-6 to TRBJ1-1; 7 positions agree with TRBD1. Per the germline V gene, CDR1 is MNHNY and CDR2 is SVGAGI (reference sequence). V was pared by 5 bases and J by 4 bases, with 4 bases of the junction left unmatched. The CDR3 runs 13 residues.

As to this clonotype: An end of the junction does not agree with germline; a read error may underlie this. The J gene is TRBJ2-1, the V gene TRBV9; D is possibly TRBD2 (6 bases). This CDR3 has 15 residues. Germline-derived CDR1 and CDR2 are SGDLS and YYNGEE. CDR3 DNA: TGTGCCAGCAACGTACTAGCCCAGCCTTACAATGAGCAGTTCTTC. As protein: CASNVLAQPYNEQFF.

The chain employs TRBV7-2 and TRBJ2-7, with D uncertain. Germline V CDR1 and CDR2: SGHTA, FQGNSA. CDR3 length equals 13 residues. Deletions cut 3 bases from V and 7 bases from J, with 13 bases between. DNA for the CDR3: TGTGCCAGCAGCTTCCTGGGGTTCGGGGAGCAGTACTTC. Amino acids: CASSFLGFGEQYF.

This clonotype was detected many times. The V gene is TRBV5-1, the J gene TRBJ2-7; 7 bases match TRBD1. J gave up 6 bases and V 0 bases, and 6 bases lay outside the gene matches. The germline gives CDR1 SGHRS, CDR2 YFSETQ. The CDR3 runs to 14 residues. The CDR3 DNA sequence: TGCGCCAGCAGCTTGGCTACAGGGGCGGGCGAGCAGTACTTC. It translates to CASSLATGAGEQYF.

This clonotype has at least ten counts. The chain couples TRBV30 to TRBJ2-1; TRBD2 matches at 13 bases. The trim removed 4 bases at V and 8 bases at J, leaving 11 bases unmatched. The CDR3 covers 16 residues. The germline CDR1 and CDR2 sequences are GTSNPN and SVGIG (reference sequence). CDR3 in DNA: TGTGCCTGGACTATTGGACTAGCGGGAGTTGGGGATGAGCAGTTCTTC. Translation gives CAWTIGLAGVGDEQFF.

This clonotype was recorded a few times. J is TRBJ1-1 and V is TRBV28; D uncertain. V was cut by 1 base and J by 1 base, with 7 bases left in between. The CDR3 is 14 amino acids. Germline lookup yields CDR1 MDHEN and CDR2 SYDVKM. This CDR3 reads CASSLFPQNTEAFF. CDR3 sequence (DNA): TGTGCCAGCAGTTTATTTCCCCAGAACACTGAAGCTTTCTTT.

The table lists this clonotype with a few counts. The chain links TRBV7-7 to TRBJ2-1; D might be TRBD2 (5 bases). V dropped 4 bases and J dropped 10 bases, with 17 bases sitting between them. This CDR3 spans 14 amino acids. Germline loops: CDR1 SSHAT, CDR2 FNYEAQ (reference sequence). In nucleotides, the CDR3 is TGTGCCAGCAGCTCCCGGGAACCCCCAGCGGAGCAGTTCTTC. Encoded protein: CASSSREPPAEQFF.

This clonotype has a count of ten or more. This rearrangement joins TRBV12-3 or TRBV12-4 to TRBJ2-3; possible D gene TRBD2, 5 bases. There are 12 residues in the CDR3. V gave up 11 bases and J gave up 6 bases, with 15 bases separating them. The chain's CDR3 is CASRISVDTQYF. The DNA for the CDR3 is TGTGCCTCCCGGATTAGCGTCGATACGCAGTATTTT.

The CDR3 DNA reads as TGTGCCATCAGTGAGTCCCGGGGGGGACAGGCCTCCTACAATGAGCAGTTCTTC. Its protein product is CAISESRGGQASYNEQFF. The chain carries TRBV10-3 and TRBJ2-1, with D possibly being TRBD1 or TRBD2 (8 bases each). Germline loops: CDR1 ENHRY, CDR2 SYGVKD. The V end was cut by 0 bases, the J end by 0 bases, with 15 bases between. CDR3 length equals 18 residues.

This clonotype was observed many times. The V and J genes are TRBV20-1 and TRBJ2-3; 9 bases match TRBD2. The CDR3 runs to 16 residues. The germline V gene encodes CDR1 DFQATT and CDR2 SNEGSKA (reference sequence). Losses at the gene ends were 4 bases for V and 5 bases for J; bases not matched to a gene: 13. CDR3 in DNA: TGCAGTGCTATTCCGAGGCTAGCGGGAACTAGAGATACGCAGTATTTT. Amino acid sequence: CSAIPRLAGTRDTQYF.

J is TRBJ2-1 and V is TRBV6-1; 10 positions match TRBD2. J was trimmed by 2 bases and V by 7 bases; bases with no gene match: 5. Germline-derived CDR1 and CDR2 are MNHNS and SASEGT. This CDR3 has 15 residues. CDR3 sequence (DNA): TGTGCCAGCAACCCTAGCGGGAGACCCTACAATGAGCAGTTCTTC. Protein product: CASNPSGRPYNEQFF.

This chain connects TRBV10-2 to TRBJ1-5; the D gene is possibly TRBD1 (6 bases). The CDR3 has 13 amino acids. Trimming shortened V by 5 bases and J by 9 bases, and 14 bases separated the two germline ends. Germline CDR1 is WSHSY and CDR2 is SAAADI. The CDR3: CASSSTGPSPQHF. CDR3 DNA: TGCGCCAGCAGTTCGACAGGCCCATCGCCCCAGCATTTT.

The table lists this clonotype with a few counts. The chain carries TRBV3-1 and TRBJ1-6, with TRBD1 as a possible D gene (6 bases). CDR3 length equals 14 residues. Trimming took off 3 bases at V and 7 bases at J, with 10 bases between the two ends. Germline-derived CDR1 and CDR2 are LGHDT and YNNKEL (reference sequence). The CDR3 DNA reads as TGTGCCAGCAGCCACCAGGGGAGGAATTCACCCCTCCACTTT. As protein: CASSHQGRNSPLHF.

This clonotype was recorded at least ten times. The chain uses TRBV6-2 or TRBV6-3 and TRBJ2-5, with D uncertain. There are 15 residues in the CDR3. Between the trimmed V and J ends, which lost 0 bases and 4 bases, there was a span of 12 bases. Germline V gene lookup returns CDR1 MNHEY and CDR2 SVGEGT. For the CDR3, the DNA is TGTGCCAGCAGTTACTCGAGTCCAGTAGGAGAGACCCAGTACTTC. Protein product: CASSYSSPVGETQYF.

This clonotype was seen only a few times. The chain has TRBV19 and TRBJ2-7, with 10 bases identical to TRBD1. CDR3 length equals 15 residues. CDR1 and CDR2 from the germline V gene are LNHDA and SQIVND (reference sequence). With V trimmed by 6 bases and J by 3 bases, 8 bases remained unmatched. The CDR3 nucleotides read TGTGCCAGTAGACGGGGAGGACAGGGGGGCTACGAGCAGTACTTC. It specifies CASRRGGQGGYEQYF.

The chain joins TRBV2 to TRBJ2-2; TRBD1 matches 7 bases. CDR3 length: 13 residues. Per the germline V gene, CDR1 is SNHLY and CDR2 is FYNNEI. J gave up 7 bases and V 10 bases, and 9 bases lay outside the gene matches. CDR3 in DNA: TGTGCCATTACCGGGACAGTTGGCGGGGAGCTGTTTTTT. It specifies CAITGTVGGELFF. The full variable domain, rest sourced from reference TRBV2 and TRBJ2-2, is EPEVTQTPSHQVTQMGQEVILRCVPISNHLYFYWYRQILGQKVEFLVSFYNNEISEKSEIFDDQFSVERPDGSNFTLKIRSTKLEDSAMYFCAITGTVGGELFFGEGSRLTVL.

This clonotype turned up a few times. The V call is TRBV10-2, the J call TRBJ2-1; 7 positions match TRBD2. This CDR3 contains 15 residues. V lost 0 bases and J lost 6; bases outside the gene matches: 5. The germline gives CDR1 WSHSY, CDR2 SAAADI. Here the CDR3 DNA reads TGCGCCAGCAGTGAGTCAAGGCGGGAGCCCAATGAGCAGTTCTTC. Translating gives CASSESRREPNEQFF.

This clonotype is judged medium-sized (0.01 to 0.1%). CDR3 nucleotides: TGCAGCGTTGCCCCCTCGACGCCAGCGAACACTGAAGCTTTCTTT. Protein product: CSVAPSTPANTEAFF. The chain recombines TRBV29-1 with TRBJ1-1; the D is unclear. The V end lost 4 bases, the J end lost 1 base, and 16 bases lay between the germline ends. Germline V gene sequence: CDR1 SQVTM, CDR2 ANQGSEA. The CDR3 length is 15 residues.

The chain combines TRBV28 with TRBJ2-7; TRBD2 might be the D (5 bases). The germline CDR1 and CDR2 sequences are MDHEN and SYDVKM. The CDR3 spans 14 residues. Trimming cost V 4 bases and J 6 bases, with 16 bases left between them. The CDR3 coding sequence is TGTGCCAGCAGTTCCACCGGTTTACGGGGCGAGCAGTACTTC. Protein: CASSSTGLRGEQYF. Full variable domain (remainder filled in from reference TRBV28 and TRBJ2-7): DVKVTQSSRYLVKRTGEKVFLECVQDMDHENMFWYRQDPGLGLRLIYFSYDVKMKEKGDIPEGYSVSREKKERFSLILESASTNQTSMYLCASSSTGLRGEQYFGPGTRLTVT.

The chain combines TRBV6-5 with TRBJ2-7; 9 bases map to TRBD1. The CDR3 sequence is 15 residues long. Germline assignment: CDR1 MNHEY and CDR2 SVGAGI. V gave up 10 bases and J gave up 2 bases; unmatched junction bases: 12. The CDR3 reads CANSLGQGLAYEQYF. CDR3 DNA sequence: TGTGCCAACAGCCTCGGACAGGGGTTAGCCTACGAGCAGTACTTC.

This clonotype has a count of ten or more. The chain links TRBV5-6 to TRBJ1-2; no firm D call. This CDR3 comprises 12 residues. The V gene lost 4 bases and the J gene lost 3 bases, with 7 bases spanning the gap. CDR1 and CDR2 from the germline V gene are SGHDT and YYEEEE. In nucleotides, the CDR3 is TGTGCCAGCAGCGAACATTACTATGGCTACACCTTC. It specifies CASSEHYYGYTF.

This clonotype occurred a few times. The chain's CDR3 is CASRGGGELNSPLHF. The CDR3 bases are TGTGCCAGCAGGGGCGGGGGCGAATTGAATTCACCCCTCCACTTT. The chain uses TRBV2 and TRBJ1-6; D may be TRBD1 (6 bases). With 6 bases removed from V and 7 bases from J, the gap between germline ends came to 16 bases. The CDR3 extends over 15 amino acids. Germline CDR1 is SNHLY and CDR2 is FYNNEI.

This sequence joins TRBV20-1 and TRBJ1-3; D perhaps matches TRBD1 (5 bases). Trimming left V 2 bases short and J 1 base short, with 12 bases between. Germline V gene sequence: CDR1 DFQATT, CDR2 SNEGSKA (reference sequence). CDR3 length equals 15 residues. CDR3 amino acids: CSARTGTNSGNTIYF. CDR3 nucleotide sequence: TGCAGTGCTAGAACTGGGACTAATTCTGGAAACACCATATATTTT.

V usage is TRBV20-1 and J usage is TRBJ1-3; perhaps TRBD1 as D (5 bases). The germline V and J ends were trimmed by 3 bases and 2 bases, with 14 bases remaining between them. CDR1 and CDR2 (germline): DFQATT, SNEGSKA (reference sequence). The CDR3 loop spans 15 amino acids. The CDR3 sequence: CSASEGTGTGNTIYF. The DNA for the CDR3 is TGCAGTGCTAGCGAAGGGACTGGGACTGGAAACACCATATATTTT.